This TCR beta chain stems from a study of regulatory T cells. The CDR3 consists of 15 residues. Trimming stripped 7 bases from V and 1 base from J, with 14 bases between. CDR1 and CDR2 (germline): MNHNS, SASEGT. Worth noting for this clone: Its antigen is not known.

Patients aged 2 to 39 years had fewer naive T cells. CD4+ T cells were divided by sorting: CD25-high CD127-low Tregs, CD25-low CD127-high conventional cells. Study-wide findings and caveats: In CD3G-deficient patients, conventional CD4+ T cells were enriched for hydrophobic CDR3 residues at positions 6 and 7.

Amplification used 52 TRBV primers and 13 TRBJ primers. Only in-frame clones appear in the TCRdb table, and some are missing; sequencing was by immunoSEQ multiplex PCR. The table records tens of thousands of clones, roughly 92% of them present only once. This TCR was recovered from a child aged 2 to 10 with CD3G deficiency. The V and J genes are TRBV6-1 and TRBJ1-5; D uncertain. The material sequenced was conventional CD4+ T cells sorted from blood. The CDR3, as DNA: TGTGCCAGCAAACTACAAGGTAACAGCAATCAGCCCCAGCATTTT. Its protein product is CASKLQGNSNQPQHF.